This TCR beta chain was identified during a study of blood T cell repertoires in COVID-19. Across the study: Sources were T cells, B-cell-depleted T cells, or PBMCs; the material itself was cDNA or gDNA.

The cohort comprised adults aged roughly 18 to 95 years residing in 20 to 30 US areas. Participants' own reports of clinical history determined their cohort assignment. This table comes from immunoSEQ multiplex PCR, and its TCRdb copy is limited to in-frame clones, with some not included. Here the sample spans 200,000 to 250,000 clones, about four fifths being singletons. CDR3 length: 14 amino acids. Unmatched junction bases numbered 5, after V lost 4 bases and J lost 7 bases. Germline assignment: CDR1 MDHEN and CDR2 SYDVKM. This TCR derives from a woman aged 50 to 60 with acute COVID-19. This chain connects TRBV28 to TRBJ1-5, with TRBD1 matching over 9 bases. The specimen was PBMCs or T cells enriched from blood (not recorded which). CDR3 bases: TGTGCCAGCAGTTACAGGGGGCTCAGGCAGCCCCAGCATTTT. It yields the protein CASSYRGLRQPQHF.